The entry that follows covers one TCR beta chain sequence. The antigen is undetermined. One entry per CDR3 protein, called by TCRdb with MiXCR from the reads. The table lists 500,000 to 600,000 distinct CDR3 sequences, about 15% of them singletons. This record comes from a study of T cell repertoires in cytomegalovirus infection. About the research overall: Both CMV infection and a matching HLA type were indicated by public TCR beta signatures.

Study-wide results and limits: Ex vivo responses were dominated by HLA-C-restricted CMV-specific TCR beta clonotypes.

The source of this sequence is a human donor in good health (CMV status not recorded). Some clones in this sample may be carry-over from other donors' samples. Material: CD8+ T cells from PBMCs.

The CDR3 reads CASSESQGVNQPQHF. For the CDR3, the DNA is TGTGCCAGCAGTGAATCCCAGGGAGTAAATCAGCCCCAGCATTTT. The chain links TRBV2 to TRBJ1-5; weak D call: TRBD1 (5 bases). The CDR3 is 15 residues long. CDR1 and CDR2 from the germline V gene are SNHLY and FYNNEI. The V end was cut by 2 bases, the J end by 4 bases, with 12 bases between. Using reference TRBV2 and TRBJ1-5 for the parts outside the CDR3, the full variable domain is EPEVTQTPSHQVTQMGQEVILRCVPISNHLYFYWYRQILGQKVEFLVSFYNNEISEKSEIFDDQFSVERPDGSNFTLKIRSTKLEDSAMYFCASSESQGVNQPQHFGDGTRLSIL.